The rows below give T cell receptor beta chains drawn from one sample of a study of blood T cell repertoires in COVID-19. TCRdb's copy holds only in-frame clones and misses some; the assay was immunoSEQ multiplex PCR. The sample contains tens of thousands of clones, approximately 80% of which appear only once. Specimen: peripheral blood. All receptors derive from a woman aged 55 to 70 with acute or convalescent COVID-19. The CDR3 runs from the conserved cysteine through the conserved F or W. Fields, in order: clone size, D gene, V gene, J gene, CDR3 protein, CDR3 DNA. A D gene is named only where the DNA matches it firmly. Clone size appears in some rows only: once, few, many, or a class for an expanded clone.

clone_size: once; d_call: -; v_call: TRBV11-3; j_call: TRBJ2-2; cdr3_aa: CASSLLAGALTGELFF; cdr3_nt: TGTGCCAGCAGCTTACTCGCGGGGGCCCTCACCGGGGAGCTGTTTTTT
clone_size: -; d_call: TRBD1; v_call: TRBV6-5; j_call: TRBJ1-1; cdr3_aa: CASSRDRGGTEAFF; cdr3_nt: TGTGCCAGCAGTCGCGACAGGGGGGGTACTGAAGCTTTCTTT
clone_size: -; d_call: TRBD1; v_call: TRBV6-1; j_call: TRBJ1-4; cdr3_aa: CASSEAAGGLEKLFF; cdr3_nt: TGTGCCAGCAGTGAAGCGGCAGGGGGTTTAGAAAAACTGTTTTTT
clone_size: -; d_call: TRBD1; v_call: TRBV3-1/TRBV3-2; j_call: TRBJ1-2; cdr3_aa: CASSPETGLGYGYTF; cdr3_nt: TGTGCCAGCAGCCCCGAGACAGGGTTAGGTTATGGCTACACCTTC
clone_size: -; d_call: TRBD1; v_call: TRBV2; j_call: TRBJ1-5; cdr3_aa: CASRAGTVNHQPQHF; cdr3_nt: TGTGCCAGCAGAGCCGGGACAGTGAACCATCAGCCCCAGCATTTT
clone_size: -; d_call: TRBD1; v_call: TRBV5-6; j_call: TRBJ2-5; cdr3_aa: CASRAYGTAKETQYF; cdr3_nt: TGTGCCAGCAGGGCGTACGGGACAGCAAAAGAGACCCAGTACTTC
clone_size: -; d_call: -; v_call: TRBV10-3; j_call: TRBJ2-5; cdr3_aa: CAISEGLLTGETQYF; cdr3_nt: TGTGCCATCAGTGAGGGTCTCCTAACGGGGGAGACCCAGTACTTC
clone_size: -; d_call: TRBD2; v_call: TRBV27; j_call: TRBJ2-7; cdr3_aa: CASSPPGLAHYEQYF; cdr3_nt: TGTGCCAGCAGTCCACCGGGACTAGCGCACTACGAGCAGTACTTC
clone_size: -; d_call: TRBD1; v_call: TRBV5-1; j_call: TRBJ2-1; cdr3_aa: CASSSGTGVTTLNEQFF; cdr3_nt: TGCGCCAGCAGCTCCGGGACAGGGGTTACGACACTCAATGAGCAGTTCTTC
clone_size: few; d_call: TRBD2; v_call: TRBV7-2; j_call: TRBJ2-1; cdr3_aa: CASSLAVAGVYNEQFF; cdr3_nt: TGTGCCAGCAGCTTAGCGGTAGCGGGAGTTTACAATGAGCAGTTCTTC
clone_size: -; d_call: TRBD1; v_call: TRBV19; j_call: TRBJ1-1; cdr3_aa: CASRRAGTATEAFF; cdr3_nt: TGTGCCAGTAGACGAGCAGGGACAGCCACTGAAGCTTTCTTT
clone_size: -; d_call: -; v_call: TRBV4-2; j_call: TRBJ2-7; cdr3_aa: CASSPLDTTGVPRSYEQYF; cdr3_nt: TGTGCCAGCAGCCCCCTCGATACAACCGGAGTGCCCCGCTCCTACGAGCAGTACTTC
clone_size: -; d_call: -; v_call: TRBV11-2; j_call: TRBJ2-7; cdr3_aa: CASSLWPEPGAYEQYF; cdr3_nt: TGTGCCAGCAGCTTGTGGCCGGAGCCGGGAGCCTACGAGCAGTACTTC
clone_size: -; d_call: TRBD1; v_call: TRBV19; j_call: TRBJ1-2; cdr3_aa: CASSARTGPIYGYTF; cdr3_nt: TGTGCCAGTAGTGCCCGGACAGGCCCTATCTATGGCTACACCTTC
clone_size: few; d_call: TRBD1; v_call: TRBV5-4; j_call: TRBJ2-1; cdr3_aa: CASSLSAGGSYNEQFF; cdr3_nt: TGTGCCAGCAGCTTGAGCGCAGGGGGCTCCTACAATGAGCAGTTCTTC
clone_size: -; d_call: TRBD1; v_call: TRBV7-8; j_call: TRBJ2-3; cdr3_aa: CASSSGGFWTDTQYF; cdr3_nt: TGTGCCAGCAGCTCAGGGGGCTTTTGGACAGATACGCAGTATTTT
clone_size: -; d_call: TRBD2; v_call: TRBV5-4; j_call: TRBJ2-1; cdr3_aa: CASSRLGLAAGEQFF; cdr3_nt: TGTGCCAGCAGCCGGCTCGGGCTAGCGGCTGGTGAGCAGTTCTTC
clone_size: -; d_call: TRBD2; v_call: TRBV5-1; j_call: TRBJ2-2; cdr3_aa: CASSSLAGGVTGELFF; cdr3_nt: TGCGCCAGCAGCTCACTAGCGGGGGGTGTCACCGGGGAGCTGTTTTTT
clone_size: -; d_call: -; v_call: TRBV28; j_call: TRBJ2-1; cdr3_aa: CASSLLILADEQFF; cdr3_nt: TGTGCCAGCAGTTTGCTTATACTCGCCGATGAGCAGTTCTTC
clone_size: once; d_call: -; v_call: TRBV18; j_call: TRBJ1-4; cdr3_aa: CASSPGGKATNEKLFF; cdr3_nt: TGTGCCAGCTCACCGGGGGGAAAAGCAACTAATGAAAAACTGTTTTTT
clone_size: few; d_call: TRBD1; v_call: TRBV5-8; j_call: TRBJ1-5; cdr3_aa: CASSLDRGVGDKDQPQHF; cdr3_nt: TGTGCCAGCAGCTTGGACAGGGGAGTTGGGGATAAGGATCAGCCCCAGCATTTT
clone_size: -; d_call: TRBD1; v_call: TRBV30; j_call: TRBJ1-1; cdr3_aa: CAWDRGNTEAFF; cdr3_nt: TGTGCCTGGGACAGGGGGAACACTGAAGCTTTCTTT
clone_size: -; d_call: -; v_call: TRBV19; j_call: TRBJ1-2; cdr3_aa: CASSIRGEGYTF; cdr3_nt: TGTGCCAGTAGTATCCGCGGGGAAGGCTACACCTTC
clone_size: -; d_call: -; v_call: TRBV7-8; j_call: TRBJ1-1; cdr3_aa: CASSHTQGNTEAFF; cdr3_nt: TGTGCCAGCAGCCACACACAGGGGAACACTGAAGCTTTCTTT
clone_size: -; d_call: -; v_call: TRBV30; j_call: TRBJ1-3; cdr3_aa: CAWSVPYSGNTIYF; cdr3_nt: TGTGCCTGGAGTGTACCCTACTCTGGAAACACCATATATTTT
clone_size: -; d_call: TRBD1; v_call: TRBV9; j_call: TRBJ2-3; cdr3_aa: CASSDRGARSTDTQYF; cdr3_nt: TGTGCCAGCAGTGACAGGGGGGCTCGGAGCACAGATACGCAGTATTTT
clone_size: -; d_call: -; v_call: TRBV30; j_call: TRBJ1-2; cdr3_aa: CAWSTRTKNYGYTF; cdr3_nt: TGTGCCTGGAGTACGCGGACAAAAAACTATGGCTACACCTTC
clone_size: -; d_call: -; v_call: TRBV5-1; j_call: TRBJ1-2; cdr3_aa: CASSLAAGATYGYTF; cdr3_nt: TGCGCCAGCAGCTTGGCGGCAGGGGCAACATATGGCTACACCTTC
clone_size: -; d_call: -; v_call: TRBV6-1; j_call: TRBJ2-1; cdr3_aa: CASSEHSEDRQFF; cdr3_nt: TGTGCCAGCAGTGAGCACTCCGAGGATAGGCAGTTCTTC
clone_size: -; d_call: -; v_call: TRBV28; j_call: TRBJ1-2; cdr3_aa: CASSLGTRLGANYGYTF; cdr3_nt: TGTGCCAGCAGTTTGGGGACACGGCTGGGAGCTAACTATGGCTACACCTTC
clone_size: -; d_call: TRBD1; v_call: TRBV15; j_call: TRBJ1-5; cdr3_aa: CATSRDKDRPNQPQHF; cdr3_nt: TGTGCCACCAGCAGAGATAAGGACAGGCCCAATCAGCCCCAGCATTTT
clone_size: -; d_call: -; v_call: TRBV29-1; j_call: TRBJ1-6; cdr3_aa: CSAVAQGEDSPLHF; cdr3_nt: TGCAGCGCTGTGGCGCAAGGGGAGGATTCACCCCTCCACTTT
clone_size: -; d_call: -; v_call: TRBV5-6; j_call: TRBJ2-1; cdr3_aa: CASSLEAGNEQFF; cdr3_nt: TGTGCCAGCAGCTTGGAAGCAGGGAATGAGCAGTTCTTC
clone_size: few; d_call: TRBD2; v_call: TRBV20-1; j_call: TRBJ2-7; cdr3_aa: CSASRAEGTSFHEQYF; cdr3_nt: TGCAGTGCTAGTCGTGCGGAGGGGACTAGCTTCCACGAGCAGTACTTC
clone_size: -; d_call: TRBD2; v_call: TRBV30; j_call: TRBJ2-1; cdr3_aa: CAWTPSGSLNEQFF; cdr3_nt: TGTGCCTGGACGCCCAGCGGGAGTTTAAATGAGCAGTTCTTC
clone_size: -; d_call: -; v_call: TRBV5-8; j_call: TRBJ2-3; cdr3_aa: CASSLSTNADTQYF; cdr3_nt: TGTGCCAGCAGCTTAAGCACGAACGCAGATACGCAGTATTTT
clone_size: -; d_call: TRBD1; v_call: TRBV9; j_call: TRBJ2-2; cdr3_aa: CASSVGSGQGFTGELFF; cdr3_nt: TGTGCCAGCAGCGTAGGATCGGGACAGGGATTCACCGGGGAGCTGTTTTTT
clone_size: -; d_call: -; v_call: TRBV19; j_call: TRBJ2-3; cdr3_aa: CASSIRRRTDTQYF; cdr3_nt: TGTGCCAGTAGTATTCGGAGGAGAACAGATACGCAGTATTTT
clone_size: -; d_call: -; v_call: TRBV5-1; j_call: TRBJ1-2; cdr3_aa: CASSLDYNYGYTF; cdr3_nt: TGCGCCAGCAGCTTGGACTATAACTATGGCTACACCTTC
clone_size: -; d_call: TRBD1; v_call: TRBV18; j_call: TRBJ1-3; cdr3_aa: CASSPSRTGGSNTIYF; cdr3_nt: TGTGCCAGCTCACCGTCCCGGACAGGGGGCAGTAACACCATATATTTT
clone_size: -; d_call: TRBD1; v_call: TRBV7-2; j_call: TRBJ1-1; cdr3_aa: CASRLGQMNTEAFF; cdr3_nt: TGTGCCAGCAGACTGGGACAGATGAACACTGAAGCTTTCTTT
clone_size: -; d_call: TRBD1; v_call: TRBV4-2; j_call: TRBJ1-1; cdr3_aa: CASSPGQGAGNTEAFF; cdr3_nt: TGTGCCAGCAGCCCGGGACAGGGGGCAGGGAACACTGAAGCTTTCTTT
clone_size: -; d_call: TRBD1; v_call: TRBV4-1; j_call: TRBJ1-3; cdr3_aa: CASSLGGRGQGRPNIGNTIYF; cdr3_nt: TGCGCCAGCAGCCTAGGGGGTAGGGGACAGGGTCGGCCTAACATTGGAAACACCATATATTTT
clone_size: -; d_call: -; v_call: TRBV6-4; j_call: TRBJ2-7; cdr3_aa: CASSDPTGSVREQYF; cdr3_nt: TGTGCCAGCAGTGACCCGACAGGCTCGGTGCGCGAGCAGTACTTC